The sequence of this T cell receptor beta chain was determined in a study of Graves' ophthalmopathy and Graves' hyperthyroidism. TCR beta CDR3 regions were amplified from RNA transcripts. Following a first-round RT-PCR that used HTBI primers, a second-round multiplex PCR was carried out. In TCRdb, the multiplex PCR reads were re-called with MiXCR into one record per CDR3 protein. The sample holds 300,000 or so distinct CDR3 sequences, roughly 17% seen once. This clonotype was recorded only once. The antigen remains unidentified. Study-wide results and limits: In blood appeared most of the expanded thyroid clonotypes whose frequency exceeded 0.001.

Having ophthalmopathy, the donors showed moderate-to-severe activity, CAS ≥3 and NOSPECS ≥4, with disease lasting under 3 months. The CDR3 is made up of 12 amino acids. CDR1 and CDR2 from the germline V gene are SGHVS and FNYEAQ. Trimming took off 1 base at V and 6 bases at J, with 6 bases between the two ends. The sequencing sample was made of peripheral blood. The V and J genes are TRBV7-6 and TRBJ1-1, with D hard to call. The clonotype comes from an adult man with Graves' ophthalmopathy. CDR3 bases: TGTGCCAGCAGCTTAGGGGTATCTGAAGCTTTCTTT. It specifies CASSLGVSEAFF.